These 8 T cell receptor beta chains share one sample of origin, sequenced in a study of blood T cells in healthy people across ages. A second about 6 to 12 cycle PCR used barcoded and J-beta primers. Using its own MiXCR run on the 5' RACE reads, TCRdb lists one record per CDR3 protein. The repertoire consists of about 670,000 distinct CDR3 sequences, with under 65% occurring once and the leading ten covering approximately 13%. Sequenced: blood. The receptors stem from a woman of 80 years or more in good health.

With regard to this clonotype: A much larger clone is a single base away; this may be a read error. The chain couples TRBV5-6 to TRBJ2-1; 8 bases are shared with TRBD2. Trimming at V came to 4 bases and at J to 6 bases, leaving 9 bases not matched to a gene. The CDR3 length is 15 residues. Germline V gene sequence: CDR1 SGHDT, CDR2 YYEEEE. The CDR3 loop is CASSRLGLASNEQFF. In DNA form, the CDR3 reads TGTGCCAGCAGCCGTCTAGGACTAGCCAGCAATGAGCAGTTCTTC.

This clonotype has more than one count but fewer than ten. J is TRBJ2-1 and V is TRBV29-1; D is ambiguous. This CDR3 is 12 amino acids long. Trimming removed 7 bases at V and 2 bases at J, with 9 bases between. In germline, CDR1 is SQVTM, CDR2 ANQGSEA. CDR3 coding DNA: TGCAGCGCCCAGTCCACCTACAATGAGCAGTTCTTC. The encoded protein is CSAQSTYNEQFF.

The chain couples TRBV7-2 to TRBJ1-5, with D unclear. V lost 2 bases, J lost 3 bases, and 14 bases lay in between. Germline lookup yields CDR1 SGHTA and CDR2 FQGNSA. CDR3 length: 16 residues. The CDR3 spells CASSLPDFALNQPQHF. The CDR3 bases are TGTGCCAGCAGCTTACCGGATTTCGCTCTCAATCAGCCCCAGCATTTT.

The chain combines TRBV20-1 with TRBJ2-4; 12 bases fit TRBD2. The J call may be wrong; the DNA end is better matched by TRBJ2-5. CDR3 length: 15 amino acids. The germline gives CDR1 DFQATT, CDR2 SNEGSKA (reference sequence). CDR3 bases: TGCAGTGCTGGAACGACTAGCGGGGGAGAAGAGACCCAGTACTTC. Protein product: CSAGTTSGGEETQYF.

V is TRBV2 and J is TRBJ1-1; no definite D call. This CDR3 comprises 15 residues. From germline, CDR1 is SNHLY and CDR2 FYNNEI. V was pared by 1 base and J by 3 bases, with 12 bases between. The CDR3 here is CASSEGRAGHTEAFF. The CDR3 DNA follows: TGTGCCAGCAGTGAAGGGAGAGCCGGACACACTGAAGCTTTCTTT.

V gene TRBV29-1 combines with J gene TRBJ2-1; no firm D call. There are 10 residues in the CDR3. The V end was cut by 4 bases, the J end by 5 bases, with 3 bases between. The germline V gene has CDR1 SQVTM and CDR2 ANQGSEA. The CDR3 coding sequence is TGCAGCGTTGCAGACAATGAGCAGTTCTTC. This gives the protein CSVADNEQFF.

V is TRBV7-9 and J is TRBJ2-2, with D possibly being TRBD1 (5 bases). Germline assignment: CDR1 SEHNR and CDR2 FQNEAQ (reference sequence). The CDR3 runs to 16 residues. V was pared by 2 bases and J by 5 bases, with 15 bases between. This chain's CDR3 is CASSLWRQIATGELFF. In nucleotides, the CDR3 is TGTGCCAGCAGCTTATGGAGACAGATTGCTACCGGGGAGCTGTTTTTT. Using reference TRBV7-9 and TRBJ2-2 for the parts outside the CDR3, the full variable domain is DTGVSQNPRHKITKRGQNVTFRCDPISEHNRLYWYRQTLGQGPEFLTYFQNEAQLEKSRLLSDRFSAERPKGSFSTLEIQRTEQGDSAMYLCASSLWRQIATGELFFGEGSRLTVL.

This clonotype appeared a few times. The gene calls are TRBV5-1 and TRBJ2-5; TRBD1 agrees at 7 bases. J gave up 5 bases and V 4 bases, and 8 bases lay outside the gene matches. Germline V lookup: CDR1 SGHRS, CDR2 YFSETQ. This CDR3 has 14 amino acids. The chain's CDR3 is CASSVTGADETQYF. The CDR3 DNA is TGCGCCAGCAGCGTTACAGGGGCGGATGAGACCCAGTACTTC.